This is a list of T cell receptor beta chains from one sample in a study of blood T cells in healthy people across ages. One entry per CDR3 protein, called by TCRdb with MiXCR from the 5' RACE reads. The data hold roughly 1,500,000 distinct CDR3 sequences, with 34% observed a single time. Sequenced: blood. The receptor source for this set is a woman under 40 in good health. The CDR3 runs from the conserved cysteine through the conserved F or W. Each record gives: J gene, D gene, V gene, clone size, CDR3 protein, CDR3 DNA. D genes are given only for firm matches. The listing skips clone size in some rows; elsewhere it reads once, few, many or a size class.

>TRBJ2-7|NA|TRBV2|NA
CASSVVEGPYEQYF
TGTGCCAGCAGTGTCGTGGAGGGACCCTACGAGCAGTACTTC
>TRBJ2-5|TRBD2|TRBV6-1|NA
CASGLAGELGTQYF
TGTGCCAGCGGGCTAGCGGGGGAGCTAGGGACCCAGTACTTC
>TRBJ2-5|TRBD2|TRBV9|NA
CASSISGGGFLGETQYF
TGTGCCAGCAGCATTAGCGGGGGGGGATTCTTGGGAGAGACCCAGTACTTC
>TRBJ1-2|NA|TRBV20-1|few
CSAKTWDGFNYGYTF
TGCAGTGCCAAAACATGGGACGGCTTTAACTATGGCTACACCTTC
>TRBJ1-2|TRBD1|TRBV20-1|few
CSARPPGQGNYGYTF
TGCAGTGCTAGACCCCCGGGACAGGGTAACTATGGCTACACCTTC
>TRBJ2-1|TRBD1|TRBV20-1|few
CSAREAQGAGEQFF
TGCAGTGCTAGAGAGGCACAGGGGGCGGGTGAGCAGTTCTTC
>TRBJ2-7|NA|TRBV29-1|NA
CSVEDRGNSGYEQYF
TGCAGCGTTGAAGATCGCGGGAACAGTGGGTACGAGCAGTACTTC
>TRBJ1-2|NA|TRBV5-5|NA
CASSLDTVDGYTF
TGTGCCAGCAGCTTGGATACGGTGGATGGCTACACCTTC
>TRBJ2-2|TRBD1|TRBV5-1|few
CASSPTGTGFTGELFF
TGCGCCAGCAGCCCTACCGGGACAGGGTTTACCGGGGAGCTGTTTTTT
>TRBJ1-6|NA|TRBV7-3|NA
CASSFHRSTGNSPLHF
TGTGCCAGCAGCTTCCATAGAAGTACAGGGAATTCACCCCTCCACTTT
>TRBJ2-7|TRBD1|TRBV4-2|NA
CASSQVRGHQLSYEQYF
TGTGCCAGCAGCCAAGTGAGGGGGCACCAGCTTTCCTACGAGCAGTACTTC
>TRBJ2-2|NA|TRBV7-3|NA
CASSRDDYTGELFF
TGTGCCAGCAGTCGGGACGATTACACCGGGGAGCTGTTTTTT
>TRBJ2-1|NA|TRBV25-1|NA
CASSEGADIHNEQFF
TGTGCCAGCAGTGAGGGAGCGGACATACACAATGAGCAGTTCTTC
>TRBJ1-1|NA|TRBV10-3|few
CAISDMAAEAFF
TGTGCCATCAGTGATATGGCTGCTGAAGCTTTCTTT
>TRBJ1-2|NA|TRBV2|NA
CASSEEGIGYGYTF
TGTGCCAGCAGTGAGGAAGGGATCGGCTATGGCTACACCTTC
>TRBJ1-6|NA|TRBV27|NA
CASSLNEGYNSPLHF
TGTGCCAGCAGTTTAAACGAGGGATATAATTCACCCCTCCACTTT
>TRBJ1-5|NA|TRBV4-1|NA
CASSQVGRHSNQPQHF
TGCGCCAGCAGCCAAGTCGGCAGGCATAGCAATCAGCCCCAGCATTTT
>TRBJ1-1|NA|TRBV7-6|NA
CASSAIQGYTEAFF
TGTGCCAGCAGCGCGATACAGGGTTACACTGAAGCTTTCTTT
>TRBJ2-1|TRBD2|TRBV6-1|many
CASSEGLAEFF
TGTGCCAGCAGTGAGGGACTAGCGGAGTTCTTC
>TRBJ1-4|TRBD1|TRBV11-2|NA
CASSSGNRGRDEKLFF
TGTGCCAGCAGCTCCGGGAACAGGGGGCGGGATGAAAAACTGTTTTTT
>TRBJ2-1|NA|TRBV5-4|few
CASSRKSRSDNPYNEQFF
TGTGCCAGCAGCCGGAAATCTCGAAGTGATAACCCCTACAATGAGCAGTTCTTC
>TRBJ2-7|TRBD1|TRBV29-1|many
CSVETGDAYEQYF
TGCAGCGTGGAGACAGGGGACGCCTACGAGCAGTACTTC
>TRBJ2-7|NA|TRBV18|NA
CASPSGGGHYEQYF
TGTGCCAGCCCAAGTGGTGGTGGGCACTACGAGCAGTACTTC
>TRBJ1-2|NA|TRBV7-2|NA
CASSLGVGKGYTF
TGTGCCAGCAGCTTGGGGGTCGGTAAGGGCTACACCTTC
>TRBJ2-7|NA|TRBV29-1|NA
CSGRGFSSPYEQYF
TGCAGCGGACGGGGGTTCTCAAGCCCCTACGAGCAGTACTTC
>TRBJ2-1|TRBD2|TRBV5-1|few
CASSPGVAGMPSNEQFF
TGCGCCAGCAGCCCCGGAGTAGCGGGCATGCCAAGCAATGAGCAGTTCTTC
>TRBJ2-1|NA|TRBV6-2/TRBV6-3|few
CASRHPLAGKYNEQFF
TGTGCCAGCAGACACCCCTTGGCGGGGAAATACAATGAGCAGTTCTTC
>TRBJ2-7|NA|TRBV27|NA
CASSLILAHSYEQYF
TGTGCCAGCAGTTTAATCCTAGCCCACTCCTACGAGCAGTACTTC
>TRBJ2-3|NA|TRBV3-1|NA
CASSQFFEGGMSDTQYF
TGTGCCAGCAGCCAATTTTTTGAGGGAGGTATGTCAGATACGCAGTATTTT
>TRBJ2-5|TRBD2|TRBV2|NA
CASSGDYRETQYF
TGTGCCAGCAGTGGGGACTACCGAGAGACCCAGTACTTC
>TRBJ2-7|NA|TRBV7-2|NA
CASNEVNYEQYF
TGTGCCAGCAACGAGGTTAACTACGAGCAGTACTTC